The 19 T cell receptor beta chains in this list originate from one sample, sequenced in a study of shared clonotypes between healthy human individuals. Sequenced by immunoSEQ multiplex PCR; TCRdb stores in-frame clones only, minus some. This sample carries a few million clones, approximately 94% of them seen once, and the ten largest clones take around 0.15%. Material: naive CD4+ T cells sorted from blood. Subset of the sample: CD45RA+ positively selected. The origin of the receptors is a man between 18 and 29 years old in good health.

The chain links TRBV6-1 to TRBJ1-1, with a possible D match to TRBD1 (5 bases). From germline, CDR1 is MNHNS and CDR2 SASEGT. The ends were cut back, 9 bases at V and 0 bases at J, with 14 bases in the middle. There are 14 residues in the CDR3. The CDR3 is CASRVGDLNTEAFF. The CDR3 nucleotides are TGTGCCAGTCGGGTCGGGGACCTGAACACTGAAGCTTTCTTT.

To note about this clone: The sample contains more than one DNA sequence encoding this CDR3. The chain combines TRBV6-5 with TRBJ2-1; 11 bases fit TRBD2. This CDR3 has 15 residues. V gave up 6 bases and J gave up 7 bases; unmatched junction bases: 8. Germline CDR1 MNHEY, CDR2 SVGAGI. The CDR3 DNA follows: TGTGCCAGCAGCCGCGGACTAGCGGGTTTAAATGAGCAGTTCTTC. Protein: CASSRGLAGLNEQFF.

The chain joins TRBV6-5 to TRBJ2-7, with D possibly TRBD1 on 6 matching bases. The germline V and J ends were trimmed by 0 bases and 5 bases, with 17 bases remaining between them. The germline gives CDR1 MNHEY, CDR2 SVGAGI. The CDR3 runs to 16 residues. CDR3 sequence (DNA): TGTGCCAGCAGTTACTCGCCGGCTGGGGGCATGAACGAGCAGTACTTC. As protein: CASSYSPAGGMNEQYF.

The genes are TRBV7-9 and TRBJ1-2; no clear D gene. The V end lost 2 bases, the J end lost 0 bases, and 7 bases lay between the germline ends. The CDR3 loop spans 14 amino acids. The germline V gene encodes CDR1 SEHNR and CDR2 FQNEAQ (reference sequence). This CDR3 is CASSLTAANYGYTF. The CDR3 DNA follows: TGTGCCAGCAGCTTAACAGCAGCTAACTATGGCTACACCTTC.

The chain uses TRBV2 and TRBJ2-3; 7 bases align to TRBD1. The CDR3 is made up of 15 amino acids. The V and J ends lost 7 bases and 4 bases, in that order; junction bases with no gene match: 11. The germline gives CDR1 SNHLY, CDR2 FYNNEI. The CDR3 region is CASNIDRVGADTQYF. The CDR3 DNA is TGTGCCAGCAATATTGACAGGGTGGGTGCAGATACGCAGTATTTT.

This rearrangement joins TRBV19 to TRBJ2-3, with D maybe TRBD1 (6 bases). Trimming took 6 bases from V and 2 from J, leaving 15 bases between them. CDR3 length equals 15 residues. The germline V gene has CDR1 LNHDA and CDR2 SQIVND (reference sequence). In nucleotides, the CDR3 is TGTGCCAGTAGCCCTCGGCAGGGGATCACAGATACGCAGTATTTT. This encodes CASSPRQGITDTQYF.

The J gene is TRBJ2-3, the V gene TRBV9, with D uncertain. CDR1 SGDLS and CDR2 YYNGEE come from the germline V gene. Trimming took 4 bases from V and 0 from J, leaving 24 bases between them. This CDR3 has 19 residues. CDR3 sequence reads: CASSPSSAATSTSTDTQYF. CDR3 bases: TGTGCCAGCAGCCCAAGTAGTGCCGCAACTTCAACTAGCACAGATACGCAGTATTTT. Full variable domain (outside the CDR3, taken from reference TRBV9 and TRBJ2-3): DSGVTQTPKHLITATGQRVTLRCSPRSGDLSVYWYQQSLDQGLQFLIQYYNGEERAKGNILERFSAQQFPDLHSELNLSSLELGDSALYFCASSPSSAATSTSTDTQYFGPGTRLTVL.

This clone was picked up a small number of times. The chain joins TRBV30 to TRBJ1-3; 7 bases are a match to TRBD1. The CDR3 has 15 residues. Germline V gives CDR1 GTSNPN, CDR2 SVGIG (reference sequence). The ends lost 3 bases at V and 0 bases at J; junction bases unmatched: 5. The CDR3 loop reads CAWSADRDSGNTIYF. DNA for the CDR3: TGTGCCTGGAGCGCAGACAGGGACTCTGGAAACACCATATATTTT.

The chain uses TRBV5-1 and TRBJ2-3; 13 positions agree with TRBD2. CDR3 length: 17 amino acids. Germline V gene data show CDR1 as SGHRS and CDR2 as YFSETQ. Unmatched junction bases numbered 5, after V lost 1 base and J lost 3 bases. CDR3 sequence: CASSLLLTSGGTDTQYF. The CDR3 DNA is TGCGCCAGCAGCTTGCTACTGACTAGCGGGGGGACAGATACGCAGTATTTT.

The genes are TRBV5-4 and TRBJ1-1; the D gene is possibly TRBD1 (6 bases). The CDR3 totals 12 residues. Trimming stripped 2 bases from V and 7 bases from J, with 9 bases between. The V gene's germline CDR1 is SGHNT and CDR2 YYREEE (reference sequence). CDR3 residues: CASSFRGLEAFF. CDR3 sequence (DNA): TGTGCCAGCAGCTTCAGGGGCCTTGAAGCTTTCTTT.

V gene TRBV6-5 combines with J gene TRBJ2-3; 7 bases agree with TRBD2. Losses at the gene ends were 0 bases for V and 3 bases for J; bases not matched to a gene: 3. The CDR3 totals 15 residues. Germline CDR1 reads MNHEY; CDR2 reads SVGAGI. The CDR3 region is CASSYSGLTTDTQYF. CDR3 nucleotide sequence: TGTGCCAGCAGTTACTCGGGACTAACTACAGATACGCAGTATTTT.

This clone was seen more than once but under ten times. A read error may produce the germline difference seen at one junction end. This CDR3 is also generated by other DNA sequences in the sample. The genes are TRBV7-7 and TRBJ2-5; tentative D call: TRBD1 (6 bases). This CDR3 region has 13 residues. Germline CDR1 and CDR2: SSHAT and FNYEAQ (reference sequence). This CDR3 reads CASSLGQQETQYF. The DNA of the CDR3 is TGTGCTAGCAGCTTAGGACAGCAAGAGACCCAGTACTTC.

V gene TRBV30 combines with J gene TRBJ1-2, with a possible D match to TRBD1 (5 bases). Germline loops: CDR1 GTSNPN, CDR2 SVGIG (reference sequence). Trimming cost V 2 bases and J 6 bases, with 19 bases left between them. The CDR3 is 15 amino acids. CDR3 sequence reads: CAWSPGAGGGHGYTF. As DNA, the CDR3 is TGTGCCTGGAGTCCCGGAGCGGGGGGAGGCCATGGCTACACCTTC.

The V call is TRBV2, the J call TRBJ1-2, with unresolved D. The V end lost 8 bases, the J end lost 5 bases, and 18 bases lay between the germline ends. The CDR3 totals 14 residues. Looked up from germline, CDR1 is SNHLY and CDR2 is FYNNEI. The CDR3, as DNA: TGTGCCAGCCAGCCGACTTCTCCTGTGTATGGCTACACCTTC. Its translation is CASQPTSPVYGYTF.

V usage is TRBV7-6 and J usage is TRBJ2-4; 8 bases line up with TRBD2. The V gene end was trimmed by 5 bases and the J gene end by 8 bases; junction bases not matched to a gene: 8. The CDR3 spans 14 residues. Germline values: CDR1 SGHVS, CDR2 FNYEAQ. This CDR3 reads CASSPKDGRDIQYF. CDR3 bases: TGTGCCAGCAGCCCCAAGGACGGGAGGGACATTCAGTACTTC.

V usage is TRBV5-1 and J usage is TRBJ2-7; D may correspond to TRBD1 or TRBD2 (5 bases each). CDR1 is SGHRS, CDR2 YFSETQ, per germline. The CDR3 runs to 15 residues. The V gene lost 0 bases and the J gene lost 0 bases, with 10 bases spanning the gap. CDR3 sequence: CASSLGDANSYEQYF. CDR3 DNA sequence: TGCGCCAGCAGCTTGGGGGACGCTAACTCCTACGAGCAGTACTTC.

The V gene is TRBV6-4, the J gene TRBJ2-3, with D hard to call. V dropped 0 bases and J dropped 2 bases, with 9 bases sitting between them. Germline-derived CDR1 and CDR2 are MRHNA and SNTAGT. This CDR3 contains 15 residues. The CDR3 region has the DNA TGTGCCAGCAGTGACTCGGCTAGAATCACAGATACGCAGTATTTT. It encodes CASSDSARITDTQYF.

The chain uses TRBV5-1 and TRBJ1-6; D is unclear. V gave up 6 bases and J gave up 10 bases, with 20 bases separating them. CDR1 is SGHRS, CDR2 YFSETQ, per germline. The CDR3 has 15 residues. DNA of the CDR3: TGCGCCAGCACCTCCTCCGGGGATCGGAGGTCACCCCTCCACTTT. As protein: CASTSSGDRRSPLHF. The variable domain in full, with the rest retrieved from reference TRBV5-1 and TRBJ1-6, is KAGVTQTPRYLIKTRGQQVTLSCSPISGHRSVSWYQQTPGQGLQFLFEYFSETQRNKGNFPGRFSGRQFSNSRSEMNVSTLELGDSALYLCASTSSGDRRSPLHFGNGTRLTVT.

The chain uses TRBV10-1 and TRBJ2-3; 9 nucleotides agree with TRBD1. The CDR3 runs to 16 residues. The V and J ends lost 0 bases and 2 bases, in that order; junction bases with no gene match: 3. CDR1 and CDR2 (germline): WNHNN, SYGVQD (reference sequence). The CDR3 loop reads CASSESGTGPTDTQYF. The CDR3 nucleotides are TGCGCCAGCAGTGAGTCCGGGACAGGGCCCACAGATACGCAGTATTTT.